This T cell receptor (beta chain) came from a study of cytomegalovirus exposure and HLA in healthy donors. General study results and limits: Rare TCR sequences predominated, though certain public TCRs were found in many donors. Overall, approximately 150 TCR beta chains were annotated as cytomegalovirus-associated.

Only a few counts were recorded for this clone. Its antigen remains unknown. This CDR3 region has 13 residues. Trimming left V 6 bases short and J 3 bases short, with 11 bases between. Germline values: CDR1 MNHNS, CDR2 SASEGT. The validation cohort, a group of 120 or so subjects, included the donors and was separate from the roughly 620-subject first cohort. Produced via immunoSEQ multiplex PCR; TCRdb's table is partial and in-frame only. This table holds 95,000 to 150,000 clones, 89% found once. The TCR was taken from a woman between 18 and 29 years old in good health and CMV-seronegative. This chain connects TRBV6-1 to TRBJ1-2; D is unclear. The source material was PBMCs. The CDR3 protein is CASRQEIYYGYTF. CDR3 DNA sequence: TGTGCCAGCAGGCAGGAAATATACTATGGCTACACCTTC.